This T cell receptor (beta chain) was recorded in a study of tumor-infiltrating lymphocytes in localized non-small cell lung cancer. Study at large: Patients included smokers and never-smokers with various histologies, some sampled after neoadjuvant chemotherapy. From each patient, both tumor and uninvolved lung, non-adjacent to tumor, were sampled. General study points: Immunotypes IM1 and IM2 had similar TCR-derived T-cell fractions.

The CDR3 totals 17 residues. The germline gives CDR1 SGHDT, CDR2 YYEEEE. Between the trimmed V and J ends, which lost 0 bases and 0 bases, there was a span of 13 bases. Some clones are missing from TCRdb's copy, which holds only in-frame ones; the method was immunoSEQ multiplex PCR. The sample records 20,000 to 25,000 clones, under 75% being singletons. This clone was detected a few times. Its antigen is not identified. Sequences were obtained from lung tumor tissue. This chain connects TRBV5-6 to TRBJ1-3, with a tentative D call TRBD1 (5 bases). This clonotype was sampled from a human donor with non-small cell lung cancer. The DNA of the CDR3 is TGTGCCAGCAGCTTGGTACCAGGGACCGACTCTGGAAACACCATATATTTT. Translated, it gives CASSLVPGTDSGNTIYF.